The clone carrying this TCR beta chain occurred a few times. Its specificity is not known. CDR3 length equals 14 residues. The ends lost 6 bases at V and 1 base at J; junction bases unmatched: 3. From germline, CDR1 is LNHDA and CDR2 SQIVND (reference sequence). These data belong to a study of blood T cells in healthy people across ages. Overall study: Template switching caught about one barcoded beta molecule for each two T cells. Study results and limitations: Researchers judged that diversity estimates from one million T cells fell short of true values.

A sample-barcoded 5' primer and a J-beta primer mix were used in a second PCR of about 6 to 12 cycles. MiXCR, applied by TCRdb to the 5' RACE reads, yields one record per CDR3 protein. The repertoire holds 800,000 to 950,000 distinct CDR3 sequences, with roughly 28% as singletons. The sample also formed part of further work on T cells of mothers and their children.

The V gene is TRBV19, the J gene TRBJ1-5, with 7 bases fitting TRBD1. Specimen: blood. The clonotype originates from a woman aged 40 to 50 in good health. The CDR3 loop reads CASSHRGSNQPQHF. The DNA of the CDR3 is TGTGCCAGTAGCCACAGGGGAAGCAATCAGCCCCAGCATTTT.